Sequencing of this T cell receptor (beta chain) was carried out in a study of cytomegalovirus exposure and HLA in healthy donors. The V end was cut by 2 bases, the J end by 2 bases, with 7 bases between. The germline V gene has CDR1 MNHEY and CDR2 SVGAGI. CDR3 length equals 15 residues. The table came from immunoSEQ multiplex PCR; TCRdb's copy has only in-frame clones and leaves some out. The sample carries about 160,000 clones, 86% recorded once. This clonotype was sampled from a woman aged 25 to 45 in good health and CMV-seronegative. Sequencing used PBMCs. This chain joins TRBV6-5 and TRBJ2-6; no firm D call. CDR3 coding DNA: TGTGCCAGCAGTTACACGGACGCTGGGGCCAACGTCCTGACTTTC. This translates into CASSYTDAGANVLTF.